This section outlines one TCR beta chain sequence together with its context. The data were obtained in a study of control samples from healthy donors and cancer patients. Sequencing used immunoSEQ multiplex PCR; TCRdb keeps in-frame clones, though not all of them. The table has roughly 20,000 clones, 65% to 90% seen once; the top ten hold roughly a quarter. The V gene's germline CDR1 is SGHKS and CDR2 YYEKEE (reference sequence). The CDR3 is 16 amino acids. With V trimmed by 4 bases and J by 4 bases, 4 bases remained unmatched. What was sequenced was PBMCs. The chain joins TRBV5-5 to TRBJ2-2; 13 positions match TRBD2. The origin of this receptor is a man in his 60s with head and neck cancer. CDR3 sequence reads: CASSGTSGTPTGELFF. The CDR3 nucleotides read TGTGCCAGCAGCGGGACTAGCGGGACCCCCACCGGGGAGCTGTTTTTT.